Below, 21 T cell receptor beta chains from the same sample are listed, as sequenced in a study of T cell repertoires in aging, cancer and after chemotherapy. Peripheral blood genomic DNA, not sorted cells or RNA, was the template. A mixed TRB-A/B primer pool amplified rearranged TRB by multiplex touch-down PCR. TCRdb recomputed calls from the multiplex PCR reads with MiXCR, one row per CDR3 protein. The data contain about 6,000 distinct CDR3 sequences, roughly 25% of them singletons. The specimen was blood. Receptors were obtained from a human donor in good health.

By its share, this clonotype is medium-sized. The V gene is TRBV7-9, the J gene TRBJ1-1, with D possibly TRBD1 on 5 matching bases. Deletions cut 7 bases from V and 6 bases from J, with 9 bases between. Germline CDR1 SEHNR, CDR2 FQNEAQ (reference sequence). The CDR3 totals 11 residues. The CDR3 is CASIRVAEAFF. CDR3 coding DNA: TGTGCCAGCATCAGGGTAGCTGAAGCTTTCTTT.

This clonotype rates as medium-sized. The V gene is TRBV6-5, the J gene TRBJ1-2; tentative D call: TRBD1 (5 bases). There are 14 residues in the CDR3. CDR1 is MNHEY and CDR2 is SVGAGI in the germline V gene. V lost 4 bases to trimming and J lost 6 bases, with 15 bases between them. The CDR3 region has the DNA TGTGCCAGCAGTTTATCAAGGGGTCATAATGGCTACACCTTC. It codes for CASSLSRGHNGYTF.

This clonotype showed up just a few times. V gene TRBV20-1 combines with J gene TRBJ2-1; D possibly corresponds to TRBD2 (7 bases). The ends were cut back, 0 bases at V and 4 bases at J, with 10 bases in the middle. The CDR3 length is 14 residues. Per the germline V gene, CDR1 is DFQATT and CDR2 is SNEGSKA (reference sequence). CDR3 nucleotide sequence: TGCAGTGCTAGAGAAGGGGGGGTTTACAATGAGCAGTTCTTC. Translated, it gives CSAREGGVYNEQFF.

This clonotype was seen once. An end of the junction differs from the germline gene, which may be a read error. V is TRBV5-5 and J is TRBJ2-1; 8 bases match TRBD2. The germline gives CDR1 SGHKS, CDR2 YYEKEE (reference sequence). The CDR3 is made up of 15 amino acids. CDR3 amino acids: CASSLAGRALNEQFF. As DNA, the CDR3 is TGCGCCAGCAGCTTGGCCGGGAGGGCCCTCAATGAGCAGTTCTTC.

Turning to this clonotype: This may arise from a read error, as a much more abundant clone is one base away. As the CDR3 is not closed by the conserved phenylalanine or tryptophan, this likely results from a read error. This rearrangement joins TRBV6-1 to TRBJ2-1; D is perhaps TRBD1 (6 bases). CDR3 size: 15 residues. Trimming took off 6 bases at V and 0 bases at J, with 12 bases between the two ends. In germline, CDR1 is MNHNS, CDR2 SASEGT. This CDR3 reads CASRATGSSYNEQFL. CDR3 bases: TGTGCCAGCAGAGCTACAGGGAGCTCCTACAATGAGCAGTTCTTA.

This clonotype showed up just once. The chain recombines TRBV18 with TRBJ1-1; 8 bases agree with TRBD1. The V segment lost 6 bases and the J segment 1 base; nucleotides outside the gene matches: 4. CDR1 KGHSH and CDR2 LQKENI come from the germline V gene. The CDR3 spans 14 residues. CDR3 in amino acids: CASSQDRGNTEAFF. The CDR3 region has the DNA TGTGCCAGCTCTCAAGACAGGGGGAACACTGAAGCTTTCTTT.

In its sample, this clonotype was seen a few times. The rearrangement uses TRBV11-3 and TRBJ2-1, with 12 bases lining up with TRBD1. The ends lost 4 bases at V and 8 bases at J; junction bases unmatched: 6. Germline V gene data show CDR1 as SGHNT and CDR2 as YENEEA. This CDR3 has 15 residues. CDR3 DNA: TGTGCCAGCAGCTCCCCGGGACAGGGGGCCTATGAGCAGTTCTTC. It specifies CASSSPGQGAYEQFF.

Within the sample, this clonotype is medium-sized. The chain recombines TRBV27 with TRBJ1-1; D is ambiguous. The CDR3 is 16 residues long. In germline, CDR1 is MNHEY, CDR2 SMNVEV (reference sequence). The V and J ends lost 6 bases and 1 base respectively, with 18 bases between them. CDR3 sequence (DNA): TGTGCCAGCAGCACCCCAACTGGGGTAGGGAACACTGAAGCTTTCTTT. It codes for CASSTPTGVGNTEAFF.

Relative to its sample, this clonotype is medium-sized. J is TRBJ1-5 and V is TRBV12-3 or TRBV12-4; no definite D call. The CDR3 has 14 amino acids. V was clipped by 3 bases and J by 4 bases, with 10 bases between them. This chain's CDR3 is CASSFGSLNQPQHF. DNA of the CDR3: TGTGCCAGCAGTTTTGGCTCCCTTAATCAGCCCCAGCATTTT.

This clonotype is medium-sized (0.01 to 0.1%) in the sample. The chain uses TRBV18 and TRBJ2-7, with D perhaps TRBD2 (6 bases). V gave up 5 bases and J gave up 7 bases, with 18 bases separating them. There are 14 residues in the CDR3. Germline CDR1 reads KGHSH; CDR2 reads LQKENI. CDR3 DNA sequence: TGTGCCAGCTCATCGGGAGATCTTCTTAGTGAGCAGTACGTC. Translating gives CASSSGDLLSEQYV.

The gene calls are TRBV5-5 and TRBJ2-5; possible D gene TRBD2, 6 bases. V was pared by 0 bases and J by 5 bases, with 8 bases between. The germline V gene encodes CDR1 SGHKS and CDR2 YYEKEE (reference sequence). The CDR3 runs to 13 residues. The CDR3 is CASSLGGGETQYF. The CDR3 DNA reads as TGTGCCAGCAGCTTGGGTGGGGGGGAGACCCAGTACTTC.

This clonotype is medium-sized (0.01 to 0.1%) within its sample. The chain is built from TRBV10-3 and TRBJ1-1, with TRBD1 matching 7 bases. After removal of 8 bases from V and 8 bases from J, the junction contained 17 bases not matched to a gene. Per the germline V gene, CDR1 is ENHRY and CDR2 is SYGVKD. There are 15 residues in the CDR3. CDR3 amino acids: CAIGEQGPRTGEAFF. The CDR3 DNA follows: TGTGCCATCGGGGAACAGGGGCCTCGCACGGGGGAAGCTTTCTTT.

Judged by abundance, this clonotype is medium-sized. V is TRBV6-1 and J is TRBJ2-7, with D unresolved. The germline V gene has CDR1 MNHNS and CDR2 SASEGT. Trimming stripped 2 bases from V and 3 bases from J, with 14 bases between. This CDR3 contains 15 residues. The CDR3 sequence is CASSELNSSIYEQYF. The CDR3, as DNA: TGTGCCAGCAGTGAACTCAACAGTTCCATCTACGAGCAGTACTTC.

There are a few counts of this clonotype. The rearrangement links TRBV9 to TRBJ1-4; no clear D gene. CDR3 length: 16 amino acids. The germline CDR1 and CDR2 sequences are SGDLS and YYNGEE. Trimming shortened V by 2 bases and J by 0 bases, and 11 bases separated the two germline ends. The CDR3 bases are TGTGCCAGCAGCGTTCGGGCCACTACAACTAATGAAAAACTGTTTTTT. Protein product: CASSVRATTTNEKLFF.

By share of the sample, this clonotype is medium-sized. The chain couples TRBV7-4 to TRBJ1-5; 9 bases align to TRBD1. The CDR3 spans 15 residues. Trimming took 6 bases from V and 5 from J; bases not matched to a gene: 8. CDR1 SGHVT and CDR2 SQSDAQ come from the germline V gene. The CDR3 here is CASRLGTGWDQPQHF. CDR3 sequence (DNA): TGTGCCAGCAGACTAGGGACAGGGTGGGATCAGCCCCAGCATTTT.

By sample share, this clonotype is medium-sized (0.01 to 0.1%). The chain carries TRBV7-9 and TRBJ1-1; D may be TRBD1 (6 bases). The germline CDR1 and CDR2 sequences are SEHNR and FQNEAQ (reference sequence). Trimming removed 5 bases at V and 3 bases at J, with 10 bases between. The length of the CDR3 is 13 residues. As DNA, the CDR3 is TGTGCCAGCAGCGCCCCAGGGGACACTGAAGCTTTCTTT. Protein sequence: CASSAPGDTEAFF.

The rearrangement links TRBV12-3 or TRBV12-4 to TRBJ2-5; 8 nucleotides match TRBD2. After removal of 5 bases from V and 5 bases from J, the junction contained 10 bases not matched to a gene. The CDR3 has 15 amino acids. CDR3 in DNA: TGTGCCAGCAGTACTTTCCGGGGGGGCCAGGAGACCCAGTACTTC. This encodes CASSTFRGGQETQYF.

This clonotype is judged medium-sized. In nucleotides, the CDR3 is TGCAGCGTGGGACAGGGAAATCCTAATCAGCCCCAGCATTTT. It translates to CSVGQGNPNQPQHF. The chain is built from TRBV29-1 and TRBJ1-5, with 9 nucleotides matching TRBD1. Germline assignment: CDR1 SQVTM and CDR2 ANQGSEA. The V segment lost 6 bases and the J segment 4 bases; nucleotides outside the gene matches: 7. This CDR3 is built from 14 residues.

Comments on this clonotype: This may arise from a read error, as a much more abundant clone is one base away. This chain uses TRBV7-2 with TRBJ2-7; tentative D call: TRBD2 (6 bases). The V gene's germline CDR1 is SGHTA and CDR2 FQGNSA. The CDR3 consists of 19 residues. Trimming removed 1 base at V and 0 bases at J, with 22 bases between. Written as DNA, the CDR3 is TGTGCCAGCAGCTTAGGTGGATTACGCGGGACTTCCAGCTCCTACGAGCAGTACTTC. It translates to CASSLGGLRGTSSSYEQYF.

By proportion, this clonotype is medium-sized. The V call is TRBV7-9, the J call TRBJ2-7; perhaps TRBD2 as D (5 bases). The germline gives CDR1 SEHNR, CDR2 FQNEAQ (reference sequence). The CDR3 totals 12 residues. Between the trimmed V and J ends, which lost 5 bases and 7 bases, there was a span of 12 bases. The CDR3 region has the DNA TGTGCCAGCAGCCTGGGAGACGGGGAGCAGTACGTC. This codes for CASSLGDGEQYV.

This clonotype has only one observation. A clone one base away is much larger, so this may be a read error. The rearrangement uses TRBV30 and TRBJ2-3; no firm D call. The DNA matches TRBJ1-5 better at its end, which makes the J call doubtful. CDR3 length: 11 residues. Germline V lookup: CDR1 GTSNPN, CDR2 SVGIG (reference sequence). The CDR3 nucleotides read TGTGCCTGTAGCGGCACAGATACGCAGCATTTT. Translating it yields CACSGTDTQHF.